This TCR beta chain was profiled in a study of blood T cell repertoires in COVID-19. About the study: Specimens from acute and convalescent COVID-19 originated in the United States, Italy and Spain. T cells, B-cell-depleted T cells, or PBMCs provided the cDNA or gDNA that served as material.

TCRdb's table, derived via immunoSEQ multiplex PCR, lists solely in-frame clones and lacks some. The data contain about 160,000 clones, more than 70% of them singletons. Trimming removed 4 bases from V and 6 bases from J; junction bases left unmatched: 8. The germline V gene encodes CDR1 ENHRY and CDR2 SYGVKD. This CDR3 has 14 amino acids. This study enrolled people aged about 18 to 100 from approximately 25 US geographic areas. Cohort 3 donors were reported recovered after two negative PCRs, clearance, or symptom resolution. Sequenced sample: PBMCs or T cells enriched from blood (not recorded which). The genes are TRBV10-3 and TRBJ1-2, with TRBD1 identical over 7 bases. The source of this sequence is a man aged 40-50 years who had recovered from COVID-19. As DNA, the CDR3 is TGTGCCATCAGTGTGGGGCAGGGGGGCAATGGCTACACCTTC. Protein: CAISVGQGGNGYTF.